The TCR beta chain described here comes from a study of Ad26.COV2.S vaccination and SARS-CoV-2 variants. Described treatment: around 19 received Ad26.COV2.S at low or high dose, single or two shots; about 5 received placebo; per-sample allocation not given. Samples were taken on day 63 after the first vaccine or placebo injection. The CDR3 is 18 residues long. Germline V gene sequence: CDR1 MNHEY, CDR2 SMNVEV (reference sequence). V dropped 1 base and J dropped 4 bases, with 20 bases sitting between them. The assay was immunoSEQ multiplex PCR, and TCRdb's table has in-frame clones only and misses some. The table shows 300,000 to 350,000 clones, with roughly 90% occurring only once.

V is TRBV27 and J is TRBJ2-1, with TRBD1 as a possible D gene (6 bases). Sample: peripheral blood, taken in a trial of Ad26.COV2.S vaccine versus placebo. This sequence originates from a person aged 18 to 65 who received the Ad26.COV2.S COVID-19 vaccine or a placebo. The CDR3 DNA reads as TGTGCCAGCAGTTTATGGGCAGTAGGACAGATCGTTTACAATGAGCAGTTCTTC. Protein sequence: CASSLWAVGQIVYNEQFF.